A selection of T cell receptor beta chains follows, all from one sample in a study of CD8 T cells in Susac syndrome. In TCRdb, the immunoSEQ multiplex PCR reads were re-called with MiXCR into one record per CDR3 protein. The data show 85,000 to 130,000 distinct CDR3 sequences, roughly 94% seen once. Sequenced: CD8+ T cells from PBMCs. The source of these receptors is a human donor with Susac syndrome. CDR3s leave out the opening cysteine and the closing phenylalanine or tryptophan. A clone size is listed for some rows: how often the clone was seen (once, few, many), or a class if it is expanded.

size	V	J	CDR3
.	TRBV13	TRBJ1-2	ASSNQGARGT
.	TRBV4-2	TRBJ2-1	ASSQGADNEQF
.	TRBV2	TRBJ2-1	ASSPVAGGVHEQF
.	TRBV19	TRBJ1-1	ASSIPRTEAF
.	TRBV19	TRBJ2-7	ASSIDLTAPYEQY
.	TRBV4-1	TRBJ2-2	ASSHRGSGALAGELF
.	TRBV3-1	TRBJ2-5	ASSQVVSAQEETQY
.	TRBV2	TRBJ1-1	ASSEGTVLPAEAF
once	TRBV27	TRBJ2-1	ASSFARANGEQF
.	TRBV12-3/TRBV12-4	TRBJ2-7	ASSPGTALYEQY
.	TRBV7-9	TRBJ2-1	ASSFVGVEQF